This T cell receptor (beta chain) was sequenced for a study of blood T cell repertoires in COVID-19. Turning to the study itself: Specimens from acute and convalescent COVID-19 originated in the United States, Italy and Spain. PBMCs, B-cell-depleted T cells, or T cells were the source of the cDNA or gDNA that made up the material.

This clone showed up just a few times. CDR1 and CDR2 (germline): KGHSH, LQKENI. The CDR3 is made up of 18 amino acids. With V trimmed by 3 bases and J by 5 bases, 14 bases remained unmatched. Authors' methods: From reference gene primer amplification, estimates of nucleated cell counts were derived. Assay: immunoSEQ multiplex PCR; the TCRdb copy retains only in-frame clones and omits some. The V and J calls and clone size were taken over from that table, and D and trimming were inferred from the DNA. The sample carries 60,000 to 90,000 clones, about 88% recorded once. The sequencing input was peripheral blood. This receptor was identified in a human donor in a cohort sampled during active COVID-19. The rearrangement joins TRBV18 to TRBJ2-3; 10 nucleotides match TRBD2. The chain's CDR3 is CASSPARAAGGPGDTQYF. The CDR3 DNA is TGTGCCAGCTCACCTGCCCGCGCAGCGGGAGGGCCTGGAGATACGCAGTATTTT.